This T cell receptor beta chain was identified in a study of blood T cell repertoires in COVID-19. Original processing notes: Estimation of nucleated cell counts was performed using reference gene primer amplification. Assay used: immunoSEQ multiplex PCR; TCRdb lists only in-frame clones, some missing. The V and J calls and clone size were taken over from that table, and D and trimming were inferred from the DNA. This repertoire shows about 290,000 clones, approximately 86% found once; its top ten account for around 3.9%. The CDR3 totals 14 residues. Germline assignment: CDR1 SGHKS and CDR2 YYEKEE (reference sequence). With 3 bases removed from V and 0 bases from J, the gap between germline ends came to 9 bases.

This TCR derives from a woman aged 50 to 60 with active or convalescent COVID-19. The chain joins TRBV5-5 to TRBJ1-1, with a possible D match to TRBD1 (6 bases). Sequencing was carried out using peripheral blood. The CDR3 is CASSYGQLNTEAFF. The CDR3 DNA reads TGTGCCAGCAGCTACGGACAGCTGAACACTGAAGCTTTCTTT.